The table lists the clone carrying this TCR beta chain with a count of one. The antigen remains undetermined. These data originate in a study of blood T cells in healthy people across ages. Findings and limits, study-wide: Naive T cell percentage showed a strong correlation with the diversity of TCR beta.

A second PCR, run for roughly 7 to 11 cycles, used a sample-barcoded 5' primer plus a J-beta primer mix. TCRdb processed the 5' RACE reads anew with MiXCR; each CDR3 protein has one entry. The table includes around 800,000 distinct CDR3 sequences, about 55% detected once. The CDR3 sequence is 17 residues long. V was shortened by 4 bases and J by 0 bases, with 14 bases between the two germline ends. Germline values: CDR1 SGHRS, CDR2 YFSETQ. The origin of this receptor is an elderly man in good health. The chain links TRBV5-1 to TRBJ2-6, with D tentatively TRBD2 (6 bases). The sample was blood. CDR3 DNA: TGCGCCAGCAGCCGACCGGGGGTAAGCTCTGGGGCCAACGTCCTGACTTTC. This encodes CASSRPGVSSGANVLTF.